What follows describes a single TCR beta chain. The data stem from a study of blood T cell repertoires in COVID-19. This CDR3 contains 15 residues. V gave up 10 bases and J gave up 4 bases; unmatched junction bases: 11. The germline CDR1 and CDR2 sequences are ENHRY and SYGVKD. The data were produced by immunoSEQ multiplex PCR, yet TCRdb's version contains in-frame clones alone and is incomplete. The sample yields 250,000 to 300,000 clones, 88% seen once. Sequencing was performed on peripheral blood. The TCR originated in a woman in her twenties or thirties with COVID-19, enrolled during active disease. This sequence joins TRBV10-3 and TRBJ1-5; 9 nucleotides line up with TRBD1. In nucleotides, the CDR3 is TGTGCCACCTTCGCCGGGACAGGGATTAATCAGCCCCAGCATTTT. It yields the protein CATFAGTGINQPQHF.